This T cell receptor beta chain was sequenced in a study of blood T cell repertoires in COVID-19. Study at large: Sources were T cells, B-cell-depleted T cells, or PBMCs; the material itself was cDNA or gDNA.

The junction had 7 bases not matched to a gene; V was cut back by 6 bases and J by 7 bases. The CDR3 consists of 14 residues. The method was immunoSEQ multiplex PCR; TCRdb's version includes in-frame clones alone and lacks a portion of them. Found here are about 110,000 clones, 70% to 85% of them singletons; the top ten hold approximately 7.9%. Sequenced: peripheral blood. The chain couples TRBV5-3 to TRBJ1-5; 10 bases fit TRBD1. TRBV5-3 is an ORF, with its function uncertain. The sequence derives from an elderly woman with active or convalescent COVID-19. CDR3 in DNA: TGTGCCAGAACCGGACAGGGGGTAAGCCAGCCCCAGCATTTT. This sequence encodes CARTGQGVSQPQHF.